These 19 T cell receptor beta chains originate from one sample sequenced in a study of cytomegalovirus exposure and HLA in healthy donors. Vbeta (60) and Jbeta (13) primers were used in the PCR. Sequencing used immunoSEQ multiplex PCR; TCRdb keeps in-frame clones, though not all of them. The data contain over 150,000 clones, 84% of them singletons. The sequenced sample was PBMCs. Receptors were obtained from a boy aged 2 to 10 in good health and CMV-seronegative.

V is TRBV2 and J is TRBJ2-1; 10 positions match TRBD2. The V and J ends lost 10 bases and 5 bases, in that order; junction bases with no gene match: 5. The CDR3 length is 13 residues. Germline values: CDR1 SNHLY, CDR2 FYNNEI. The CDR3 DNA sequence: TGTGCCAATATAGCGGGAGGCAACAATGAGCAGTTCTTC. This gives the protein CANIAGGNNEQFF.

The chain is built from TRBV19 and TRBJ2-3; TRBD2 matches 8 bases. Germline trimming cut 5 bases from V and 5 bases from J; bases unmatched to any gene: 3. Looked up from germline, CDR1 is LNHDA and CDR2 is SQIVND (reference sequence). The CDR3 spans 13 residues. CDR3 in amino acids: CASSALAGDTQYF. The DNA of the CDR3 is TGTGCCAGTAGTGCTCTAGCGGGAGATACGCAGTATTTT.

The rearrangement uses TRBV4-1 and TRBJ2-6; 10 bases line up with TRBD1. From germline, CDR1 is MGHRA and CDR2 YSYEKL. V was pared by 3 bases and J by 3 bases, with 8 bases of the junction left unmatched. This CDR3 is built from 18 residues. CDR3 DNA sequence: TGCGCCAGCAGCCAGACTGGGACAGGGGTTGGTGGGGCCAACGTCCTGACTTTC. It is translated as CASSQTGTGVGGANVLTF.

The chain couples TRBV2 to TRBJ2-1; D may be TRBD1 (5 bases). CDR1 and CDR2 from the germline V gene are SNHLY and FYNNEI. The CDR3 length is 16 residues. Trimming shortened V by 2 bases and J by 6 bases, and 17 bases separated the two germline ends. This chain's CDR3 is CASSEKLQGVSNEQFF. The CDR3 nucleotides read TGTGCCAGCAGTGAAAAGTTGCAGGGTGTCTCCAATGAGCAGTTCTTC.

The chain employs TRBV28 and TRBJ2-2; TRBD1 matches at 11 bases. CDR3 length equals 15 residues. Germline CDR1 MDHEN, CDR2 SYDVKM. Unmatched junction bases numbered 2, after V lost 1 base and J lost 7 bases. CDR3 loop: CASSLLGQGDGELFF. The CDR3 bases are TGTGCCAGCAGTTTATTGGGACAGGGGGACGGGGAGCTGTTTTTT.

This sequence joins TRBV4-2 and TRBJ2-3; 14 nucleotides line up with TRBD2. Trimming at V came to 1 base and at J to 2 bases, leaving 11 bases not matched to a gene. This CDR3 contains 20 residues. Looked up from germline, CDR1 is LGHNA and CDR2 is YNFKEQ. The CDR3 loop reads CASSQGLAGGPELPTDTQYF. In nucleotides, the CDR3 is TGTGCCAGCAGCCAAGGACTAGCGGGAGGGCCAGAACTACCCACAGATACGCAGTATTTT.

This clone has more than one count but fewer than ten. The chain employs TRBV6-5 and TRBJ2-7; TRBD1 matches at 10 bases. The V gene end was trimmed by 6 bases and the J gene end by 4 bases; junction bases not matched to a gene: 6. This CDR3 has 14 residues. From germline, CDR1 is MNHEY and CDR2 SVGAGI. The CDR3 nucleotides are TGTGCCAGCAGCCGGGACAGGGGAGGTTACGAGCAGTACTTC. It encodes CASSRDRGGYEQYF.

The chain combines TRBV7-9 with TRBJ1-5; no firm D call. The V gene lost 10 bases and the J gene lost 0 bases, with 10 bases spanning the gap. The CDR3 loop spans 13 amino acids. Germline V lookup: CDR1 SEHNR, CDR2 FQNEAQ (reference sequence). CDR3 sequence: CAIQQLSNQPQHF. CDR3 bases: TGTGCCATCCAACAGCTTAGCAATCAGCCCCAGCATTTT.

The chain is built from TRBV5-1 and TRBJ2-7, with 7 bases matching TRBD1. The CDR3 is 13 residues long. Trimming removed 3 bases from V and 3 bases from J; junction bases left unmatched: 3. The germline CDR1 and CDR2 sequences are SGHRS and YFSETQ. The CDR3 DNA reads as TGCGCCAGCAGCTCCGGACAGGTCTACGAGCAGTACTTC. Amino acids: CASSSGQVYEQYF.

This clone came up once. This chain connects TRBV7-8 to TRBJ2-3; 7 bases fit TRBD2. The length of the CDR3 is 15 residues. The J segment lost 0 bases and the V segment lost 1 base, leaving 1 base of the junction unmatched. CDR1 is SGHVS and CDR2 is FQNEAQ in the germline V gene. The CDR3 region is CASSLGRESTDTQYF. The CDR3 coding sequence is TGTGCCAGCAGCTTAGGGCGGGAGAGCACAGATACGCAGTATTTT.

J is TRBJ2-5 and V is TRBV2; tentative D call: TRBD1 (5 bases). CDR1 SNHLY and CDR2 FYNNEI come from the germline V gene. CDR3 length equals 12 residues. Trimming stripped 3 bases from V and 4 bases from J, with 6 bases between. This chain's CDR3 is CASSDRAETQYF. CDR3 DNA: TGTGCCAGCAGTGACAGGGCAGAGACCCAGTACTTC.

The chain couples TRBV5-1 to TRBJ2-2; D is possibly TRBD2 (6 bases). CDR1 and CDR2 (germline): SGHRS, YFSETQ. The CDR3 runs to 15 residues. Trimming left V 7 bases short and J 4 bases short, with 17 bases between. The CDR3 sequence is CASHSGGTGTGELFF. CDR3 nucleotides: TGCGCCAGCCACAGCGGCGGGACGGGCACCGGGGAGCTGTTTTTT.

The V and J genes are TRBV7-3 and TRBJ1-1; 9 bases are a match to TRBD1. CDR3 size: 12 residues. J was trimmed by 10 bases and V by 5 bases; bases with no gene match: 5. CDR1 is SGHTA, CDR2 FQGTGA, per germline. The CDR3 spells CASSLDRGRAFF. CDR3 nucleotide sequence: TGTGCCAGCAGCCTAGACAGGGGGAGAGCTTTCTTT.

This clone was picked up a small number of times. This chain uses TRBV14 with TRBJ1-1, with 8 bases matching TRBD1. This CDR3 region has 22 residues. V gave up 2 bases and J gave up 1 base; unmatched junction bases: 24. CDR1 is SGHDN, CDR2 FVKESK, per germline. The CDR3 spells CASSQRGLQGAPTEGGNTEAFF. The DNA for the CDR3 is TGTGCCAGCAGCCAACGGGGACTCCAGGGGGCACCCACAGAGGGGGGGAACACTGAAGCTTTCTTT.

This chain uses TRBV19 with TRBJ1-5; D perhaps matches TRBD1 (5 bases). The CDR3 loop spans 13 amino acids. The germline gives CDR1 LNHDA, CDR2 SQIVND (reference sequence). V was shortened by 4 bases and J by 4 bases, with 8 bases between the two germline ends. The CDR3 region is CASSKDTNQPQHF. In DNA form, the CDR3 reads TGTGCCAGTAGTAAGGACACTAATCAGCCCCAGCATTTT.

The rearrangement joins TRBV18 to TRBJ1-1; 7 nucleotides agree with TRBD1. The J segment lost 2 bases and the V segment lost 0 bases, leaving 9 bases of the junction unmatched. The CDR3 extends over 17 amino acids. Germline CDR1 is KGHSH and CDR2 is LQKENI. For the CDR3, the DNA is TGTGCCAGCTCACCACCCCAAACCGGGACAGTTAACACTGAAGCTTTCTTT. Protein: CASSPPQTGTVNTEAFF.

V gene TRBV2 combines with J gene TRBJ2-1; the match to TRBD2 covers 10 bases. Germline CDR1 and CDR2: SNHLY and FYNNEI. This CDR3 is built from 12 residues. With V trimmed by 5 bases and J by 14 bases, 6 bases remained unmatched. Here the CDR3 DNA reads TGTGCCAGCAGTACTAGCGGGACCCAGGAGTTCTTC. Protein sequence: CASSTSGTQEFF.

The chain joins TRBV5-1 to TRBJ2-5, with 13 positions matching TRBD2. The CDR3 consists of 17 residues. The germline CDR1 and CDR2 sequences are SGHRS and YFSETQ. J gave up 3 bases and V 5 bases, and 10 bases lay outside the gene matches. The CDR3 is CASSLPLAGGGEETQYF. In DNA, the CDR3 is TGCGCCAGCAGTCTCCCACTAGCGGGAGGGGGCGAAGAGACCCAGTACTTC.

The V gene is TRBV29-1, the J gene TRBJ2-1; 10 nucleotides match TRBD2. V trimming: 5 bases; J trimming: 10 bases; junction bases outside the gene matches: 5. This CDR3 region has 12 residues. CDR1 and CDR2 from the germline V gene are SQVTM and ANQGSEA. The CDR3 sequence is CSVPSGRGEQFF. CDR3 DNA: TGCAGCGTTCCTAGCGGGAGAGGCGAGCAGTTCTTC.